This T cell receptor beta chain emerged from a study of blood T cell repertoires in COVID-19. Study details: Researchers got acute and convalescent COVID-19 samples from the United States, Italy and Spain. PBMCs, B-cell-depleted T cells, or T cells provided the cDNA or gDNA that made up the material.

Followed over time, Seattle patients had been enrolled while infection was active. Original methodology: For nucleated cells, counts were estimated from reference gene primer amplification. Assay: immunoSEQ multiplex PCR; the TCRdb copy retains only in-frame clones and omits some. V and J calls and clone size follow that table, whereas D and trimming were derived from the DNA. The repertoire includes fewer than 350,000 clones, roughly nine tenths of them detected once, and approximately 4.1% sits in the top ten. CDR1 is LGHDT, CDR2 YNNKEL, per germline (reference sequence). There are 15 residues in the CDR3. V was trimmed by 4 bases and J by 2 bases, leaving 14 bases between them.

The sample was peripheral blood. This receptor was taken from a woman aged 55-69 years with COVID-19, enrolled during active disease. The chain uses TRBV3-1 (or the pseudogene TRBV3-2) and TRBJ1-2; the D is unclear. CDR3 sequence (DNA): TGTGCCAGCAGCCGAGGCAGTCACATAAACTATGGCTACACCTTC. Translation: CASSRGSHINYGYTF.